This TCR beta chain was sequenced in a study of human T cells and chemical hapten exposure. Study background: Patch tests delivered 0.01% DPC to the upper back and were evaluated at 6 days.

Study-level findings and limits: Counts of expanded TCRs at PT1 were positively correlated with patch test score. Against controls, expanded TCRs gave rise to significantly more large CDR3 similarity clusters.

In germline, CDR1 is SNHLY, CDR2 FYNNEI. With 7 bases removed from V and 5 bases from J, the gap between germline ends came to 18 bases. The CDR3 length is 14 residues. Time point reported: pre-sensitization, week 0. Treatment noted: therapeutic diphenylcyclopropenone sensitization with weekly scalp DPC. As regards this clonotype: Its antigen is not identified.

Unique molecular identifiers were attached to individual cDNA molecules during library preparation. TCRdb processed the RACE reads anew with MiXCR; each CDR3 protein has one entry. This table has more than 100,000 distinct CDR3 sequences, 13% appearing once. The rearrangement links TRBV2 to TRBJ2-7; D is undetermined. The sequence was collected from a woman aged 18-29 years with alopecia areata. Some clones in this sample may be carry-over from other donors' samples. The specimen was whole blood, collected in connection with sensitization to the hapten diphenylcyclopropenone (DPC). The DNA of the CDR3 is TGTGCCAGCAAGACGGACGGGCGGCGCCACGAGCAGTACTTC. Its protein is CASKTDGRRHEQYF.